The 28 T cell receptor beta chains given below trace back to one sample, sequenced in a study of cytomegalovirus exposure and HLA in healthy donors. Both 60 Vbeta primers and 13 Jbeta primers went into the PCR. Data came from immunoSEQ multiplex PCR; TCRdb stores just in-frame clones and leaves some out. The table records around 92,000 clones, approximately 80% of them present only once. Material for sequencing was PBMCs. These receptor sequences come from a man between 60 and 75 years old in good health and CMV-seropositive.

Here the CDR3 reads CASSLGRITYEQYF. CDR3 sequence (DNA): TGTGCCAGCAGCTTAGGGCGGATTACCTACGAGCAGTACTTC. This rearrangement joins TRBV7-2 to TRBJ2-7, with D uncertain. This CDR3 is 14 amino acids long. Germline CDR1 reads SGHTA; CDR2 reads FQGNSA. Trimming pared 1 base from V and 2 bases from J, leaving 9 bases between. Drawing the rest from reference TRBV7-2 and TRBJ2-7, the complete variable domain is GAGVSQSPSNKVTEKGKDVELRCDPISGHTALYWYRQSLGQGLEFLIYFQGNSAPDKSGLPSDRFSAERTGGSVSTLTIQRTQQEDSAVYLCASSLGRITYEQYFGPGTRLTVT.

This sequence joins TRBV4-1 and TRBJ2-3; weak D call: TRBD1 (6 bases). Trimming pared 4 bases from V and 0 bases from J, leaving 14 bases between. The CDR3 sequence is 16 residues long. CDR1 MGHRA and CDR2 YSYEKL come from the germline V gene. The DNA of the CDR3 is TGCGCCAGCAGCCCCGACAGGTCTTTTAGCACAGATACGCAGTATTTT. It is translated as CASSPDRSFSTDTQYF.

The chain recombines TRBV29-1 with TRBJ2-5; 10 positions agree with TRBD1. V was clipped by 6 bases and J by 1 base; unmatched bases: 8. The CDR3 is 15 amino acids. Germline-derived CDR1 and CDR2 are SQVTM and ANQGSEA. This CDR3 reads CSVVGQGGSQETQYF. The CDR3 nucleotides read TGCAGCGTCGTCGGACAGGGGGGGAGCCAAGAGACCCAGTACTTC.

The gene calls are TRBV5-6 and TRBJ1-4; D not certain. Germline CDR1 is SGHDT and CDR2 is YYEEEE. The CDR3 spans 15 residues. Trimming shortened V by 4 bases and J by 0 bases, and 10 bases separated the two germline ends. The CDR3 protein is CASSPQAATNEKLFF. The CDR3 nucleotides read TGTGCCAGCAGCCCCCAAGCTGCAACTAATGAAAAACTGTTTTTT.

This chain connects TRBV10-2 to TRBJ2-5, with D tentatively TRBD2 (5 bases). Germline-derived CDR1 and CDR2 are WSHSY and SAAADI. This CDR3 has 15 amino acids. Trimming removed 3 bases from V and 4 bases from J, with 15 bases in between. CDR3: CASSDNGNWGETQYF. The CDR3 DNA sequence: TGCGCCAGCAGTGACAACGGGAACTGGGGAGAGACCCAGTACTTC.

The chain combines TRBV19 with TRBJ2-2; D perhaps matches TRBD1 (6 bases). Trimming left V 3 bases short and J 8 bases short, with 19 bases between. The CDR3 sequence is 16 residues long. Germline V CDR1 and CDR2: LNHDA, SQIVND (reference sequence). For the CDR3, the DNA is TGTGCCAGTAGTATCACCCCAGGACAGTTCATGGGGGAGCTGTTTTTT. Encoded protein: CASSITPGQFMGELFF.

The V call is TRBV30, the J call TRBJ1-2; possibly TRBD1 for D (5 bases). Germline lookup yields CDR1 GTSNPN and CDR2 SVGIG (reference sequence). The V gene lost 1 base and the J gene lost 0 bases, with 9 bases spanning the gap. CDR3 size: 14 residues. The CDR3: CAWSEQAPNYGYTF. The DNA for the CDR3 is TGTGCCTGGAGTGAACAGGCTCCTAACTATGGCTACACCTTC.

This clone was seen more than once but under ten times. The rearrangement links TRBV5-6 to TRBJ1-1, with D tentatively TRBD1 (6 bases). The germline CDR1 and CDR2 sequences are SGHDT and YYEEEE. The V gene lost 5 bases and the J gene lost 0 bases, with 17 bases spanning the gap. The CDR3 sequence is 16 residues long. CDR3 coding DNA: TGTGCCAGCAGGTCCGGGACAACCATGATGAACACTGAAGCTTTCTTT. This codes for CASRSGTTMMNTEAFF.

This clone was detected only once. The chain carries TRBV19 and TRBJ1-4, with 10 bases identical to TRBD1. V lost 3 bases and J lost 1; bases outside the gene matches: 2. The CDR3 runs 16 residues. Germline CDR1 and CDR2: LNHDA and SQIVND (reference sequence). The CDR3 DNA is TGTGCCAGTAGTATCGGGACAGGGGTAACTAATGAAAAACTGTTTTTT. Protein sequence: CASSIGTGVTNEKLFF.

Points on this clone: The identical CDR3 is also encoded by other nucleotide sequences in the sample. This chain links TRBV29-1 with TRBJ1-2; D possibly corresponds to TRBD1 (5 bases). CDR3 length: 13 residues. The V end was cut by 3 bases, the J end by 0 bases, with 8 bases between. The germline V gene encodes CDR1 SQVTM and CDR2 ANQGSEA. The CDR3 protein is CSVDPGANYGYTF. In nucleotides, the CDR3 is TGCAGCGTTGACCCGGGGGCTAACTATGGCTACACCTTC.

This chain joins TRBV28 and TRBJ2-3, with D maybe TRBD2 (5 bases). This CDR3 contains 17 residues. CDR1 is MDHEN, CDR2 SYDVKM, per germline. Deletions cut 5 bases from V and 2 bases from J, with 20 bases between. The CDR3 protein is CASSPPMSTKYTDTQYF. Here the CDR3 DNA reads TGTGCCAGCAGTCCCCCGATGTCGACTAAATACACAGATACGCAGTATTTT.

This chain uses TRBV10-1 with TRBJ2-3; TRBD2 aligns across 12 bases. The CDR3 length is 16 residues. The germline CDR1 and CDR2 sequences are WNHNN and SYGVQD (reference sequence). The V segment lost 4 bases and the J segment 3 bases; nucleotides outside the gene matches: 5. CDR3 sequence (DNA): TGCGCCAGCAGTGTCCTGACTAGCGGGGGTACAGATACGCAGTATTTT. Protein product: CASSVLTSGGTDTQYF.

This sequence joins TRBV6-5 and TRBJ1-2; TRBD1 aligns across 7 bases. The CDR3 loop spans 14 amino acids. Germline V lookup: CDR1 MNHEY, CDR2 SVGAGI. The junction had 8 bases not matched to a gene; V was cut back by 8 bases and J by 2 bases. CDR3 coding DNA: TGTGCCAGCGGAATCGGGACAGCCAACTATGGCTACACCTTC. The encoded protein is CASGIGTANYGYTF.

The gene calls are TRBV13 and TRBJ2-7; D not resolved. CDR1 and CDR2 (germline): PRHDT, FYEKMQ (reference sequence). Trimming removed 0 bases at V and 4 bases at J, with 7 bases between. This CDR3 region has 13 residues. The CDR3, as DNA: TGTGCCAGCAGCTTAGGGGCAGAATACGAGCAGTACTTC. It translates to CASSLGAEYEQYF.

V gene TRBV7-8 combines with J gene TRBJ2-2; TRBD2 agrees at 13 bases. Per germline, CDR1 SGHVS and CDR2 FQNEAQ. J lost 0 bases, V lost 5 bases, and 9 bases had no gene match. This CDR3 spans 19 amino acids. The CDR3 here is CASSPRLAGGRANTGELFF. CDR3 DNA: TGTGCCAGCAGCCCAAGACTAGCGGGGGGCCGAGCGAACACCGGGGAGCTGTTTTTT.

The rearrangement links TRBV6-5 to TRBJ1-1, with D uncertain. This CDR3 region has 15 residues. Trimming cost V 2 bases and J 0 bases, with 10 bases left between them. Germline assignment: CDR1 MNHEY and CDR2 SVGAGI. In DNA, the CDR3 is TGTGCCAGCAGTTACCTGCGGGGAATGAACACTGAAGCTTTCTTT. This encodes CASSYLRGMNTEAFF.

The chain recombines TRBV19 with TRBJ1-1; D possibly corresponds to TRBD1 (5 bases). Trimming took off 3 bases at V and 3 bases at J, with 14 bases between the two ends. Germline CDR1 reads LNHDA; CDR2 reads SQIVND (reference sequence). The CDR3 has 15 amino acids. CDR3 region: CASSIRLGRDTEAFF. In DNA form, the CDR3 reads TGTGCCAGTAGTATCCGACTCGGCAGGGACACTGAAGCTTTCTTT. Combining the CDR3 with reference TRBV19 and TRBJ1-1 gives the whole variable domain DGGITQSPKYLFRKEGQNVTLSCEQNLNHDAMYWYRQDPGQGLRLIYYSQIVNDFQKGDIAEGYSVSREKKESFPLTVTSAQKNPTAFYLCASSIRLGRDTEAFFGQGTRLTVV.

The V and J genes are TRBV9 and TRBJ2-2; a possible D gene is TRBD2 (6 bases). The CDR3 has 14 residues. From germline, CDR1 is SGDLS and CDR2 YYNGEE. V was cut by 4 bases and J by 8 bases, with 15 bases left in between. The CDR3 DNA reads as TGTGCCAGCAGCCTTCGGCGGGGCTCGGGGGAGCTGTTTTTT. Protein: CASSLRRGSGELFF.

The chain uses TRBV18 and TRBJ2-6, with 7 bases lining up with TRBD1. The germline V gene has CDR1 KGHSH and CDR2 LQKENI. The V gene end was trimmed by 1 base and the J gene end by 0 bases; junction bases not matched to a gene: 3. This CDR3 spans 17 amino acids. Here the CDR3 reads CASSPRDSLSGANVLTF. The CDR3 DNA reads TGTGCCAGCTCACCACGGGACAGTCTCTCTGGGGCCAACGTCCTGACTTTC.

V and J are TRBV2 and TRBJ2-1, with 9 bases fitting TRBD1. V gave up 8 bases and J gave up 5 bases; unmatched junction bases: 4. The CDR3 has 13 amino acids. Germline loops: CDR1 SNHLY, CDR2 FYNNEI. As DNA, the CDR3 is TGTGCCAGCTCCCGGGACAGGGACAATGAGCAGTTCTTC. Translation: CASSRDRDNEQFF.

V and J are TRBV5-1 and TRBJ1-1; 8 bases agree with TRBD1. The CDR3 is made up of 12 amino acids. The ends lost 5 bases at V and 10 bases at J; junction bases unmatched: 7. Germline V lookup: CDR1 SGHRS, CDR2 YFSETQ. CDR3 in DNA: TGCGCCAGCAGTCTCGGGACAGGTGGAGCTTTCTTT. Translating gives CASSLGTGGAFF.

The chain employs TRBV6-6 and TRBJ1-2; the match to TRBD1 covers 7 bases. Germline V gives CDR1 MNHNY, CDR2 SVGAGI (reference sequence). This CDR3 contains 14 residues. V was pared by 6 bases and J by 4 bases, with 8 bases of the junction left unmatched. This chain's CDR3 is CASRSRSGGYGYTF. For the CDR3, the DNA is TGTGCCAGCAGGTCCAGGTCAGGGGGCTATGGCTACACCTTC.

The V call is TRBV9, the J call TRBJ1-6, with a weak D call TRBD1 (5 bases). V lost 3 bases, J lost 0 bases, and 10 bases lay in between. Germline loops: CDR1 SGDLS, CDR2 YYNGEE. The CDR3 covers 16 residues. CDR3 protein: CASSAGGSSYNSPLHF. As DNA, the CDR3 is TGTGCCAGCAGCGCTGGGGGGAGCTCCTATAATTCACCCCTCCACTTT. The variable domain in full, completed from reference TRBV9 and TRBJ1-6, reads DSGVTQTPKHLITATGQRVTLRCSPRSGDLSVYWYQQSLDQGLQFLIQYYNGEERAKGNILERFSAQQFPDLHSELNLSSLELGDSALYFCASSAGGSSYNSPLHFGNGTRLTVT.

The chain has TRBV2 and TRBJ1-5, with a tentative D call TRBD1 (6 bases). Trimming removed 3 bases from V and 6 bases from J, with 12 bases in between. This CDR3 spans 14 amino acids. Germline CDR1 SNHLY, CDR2 FYNNEI. CDR3 DNA sequence: TGTGCCAGCAGTGATTCCAGGGGCGGTCAGCCCCAGCATTTT. Translated: CASSDSRGGQPQHF.

The V call is TRBV5-4, the J call TRBJ1-2; 8 bases line up with TRBD1. J lost 2 bases, V lost 7 bases, and 10 bases had no gene match. Germline-derived CDR1 and CDR2 are SGHNT and YYREEE (reference sequence). The CDR3 runs to 15 residues. The DNA for the CDR3 is TGTGCCAGCCGGCCTGGACAGGGTTCCAACTATGGCTACACCTTC. Translation gives CASRPGQGSNYGYTF.

This clone occurred a few times. This rearrangement joins TRBV2 to TRBJ2-7; 8 bases agree with TRBD1. This CDR3 is built from 14 residues. The junction had 5 bases not matched to a gene; V was cut back by 7 bases and J by 0 bases. Germline V lookup: CDR1 SNHLY, CDR2 FYNNEI. The CDR3 sequence: CASKRTGSSYEQYF. The CDR3 coding sequence is TGTGCCAGCAAAAGGACAGGGAGCTCCTACGAGCAGTACTTC. The whole variable domain, filled in from reference TRBV2 and TRBJ2-7, reads EPEVTQTPSHQVTQMGQEVILRCVPISNHLYFYWYRQILGQKVEFLVSFYNNEISEKSEIFDDQFSVERPDGSNFTLKIRSTKLEDSAMYFCASKRTGSSYEQYFGPGTRLTVT.

The V and J genes are TRBV10-2 and TRBJ1-5, with TRBD1 matching over 7 bases. The germline gives CDR1 WSHSY, CDR2 SAAADI. V dropped 6 bases and J dropped 0; count of bases not matched to a gene: 8. The CDR3 length is 16 residues. CDR3 nucleotides: TGCGCCAGCAGCGTTACAGGGGCCTATAGCAATCAGCCCCAGCATTTT. Encoded protein: CASSVTGAYSNQPQHF.

CDR3 amino acids: CASSFEGVDTQYF. The CDR3, as DNA: TGTGCCAGCAGCTTTGAAGGGGTGGATACGCAGTATTTT. The V gene is TRBV7-2, the J gene TRBJ2-3; possible D gene TRBD1, 5 bases. This CDR3 contains 13 residues. Per germline, CDR1 SGHTA and CDR2 FQGNSA. The ends were cut back, 3 bases at V and 6 bases at J, with 10 bases in the middle.